A single sample is the source of the 2 T cell receptor beta chains below, sequenced in a study of CD8 T cells in ankylosing spondylitis. TCRdb reprocessed the 5' RACE reads via MiXCR and lists one record per CDR3 protein. Altogether roughly 230,000 distinct CDR3 sequences are present, 7% to 10% being singletons, with the ten largest covering around 4.9%. Sample: blood, either unsorted or a sorted T cell fraction (not recorded which). Source of these receptors: a female donor with ankylosing spondylitis or in good health (not recorded which).

This clonotype has ten or more counts. This sequence joins TRBV6-2 or TRBV6-3 and TRBJ2-7; the match to TRBD2 covers 8 bases. CDR3 length equals 15 residues. The V gene end was trimmed by 2 bases and the J gene end by 5 bases; junction bases not matched to a gene: 8. The germline CDR1 and CDR2 sequences are MNHEY and SVGEGT. CDR3 sequence (DNA): TGTGCCAGCAGTTACCCCAGCGGGAGTAGCCACGAGCAGTACTTC. Encoded protein: CASSYPSGSSHEQYF.

This clonotype was found many times. The chain is built from TRBV20-1 and TRBJ2-7; D gene unclear. Trimming took off 2 bases at V and 7 bases at J, with 12 bases between the two ends. The germline V gene has CDR1 DFQATT and CDR2 SNEGSKA (reference sequence). CDR3 size: 12 residues. DNA of the CDR3: TGCAGTGCTAGACTACGCCCCACGGAGCAGTACTTC. This encodes CSARLRPTEQYF.